This T cell receptor (beta chain) was identified in a study of shared clonotypes between healthy human individuals. The method was immunoSEQ multiplex PCR; TCRdb's version includes in-frame clones alone and lacks a portion of them. The data contain about 2.4 million clones, more than 85% of them singletons. Comment on this clone: Its matching antigen is unknown.

Study conclusions and caveats: Sharing across four donors was highest in naive CD4 (roughly 5%) and lowest in memory CD8 (0.4%).

The sample consisted of naive CD4+ T cells from PBMCs. Subset defined: CD45RA+ positively selected. The clonotype comes from a man younger than 30 in good health. Some clones in this sample may be carry-over from other donors' samples.

The CDR3 DNA follows: TGTGCCAGTAGTGCAGGACGGAGAGGTACTGAAGCTTTCTTT. This gives the protein CASSAGRRGTEAFF. V and J are TRBV19 and TRBJ1-1; D is ambiguous. The V end was cut by 5 bases, the J end by 5 bases, with 15 bases between. This CDR3 region has 14 residues. The germline V gene encodes CDR1 LNHDA and CDR2 SQIVND (reference sequence).